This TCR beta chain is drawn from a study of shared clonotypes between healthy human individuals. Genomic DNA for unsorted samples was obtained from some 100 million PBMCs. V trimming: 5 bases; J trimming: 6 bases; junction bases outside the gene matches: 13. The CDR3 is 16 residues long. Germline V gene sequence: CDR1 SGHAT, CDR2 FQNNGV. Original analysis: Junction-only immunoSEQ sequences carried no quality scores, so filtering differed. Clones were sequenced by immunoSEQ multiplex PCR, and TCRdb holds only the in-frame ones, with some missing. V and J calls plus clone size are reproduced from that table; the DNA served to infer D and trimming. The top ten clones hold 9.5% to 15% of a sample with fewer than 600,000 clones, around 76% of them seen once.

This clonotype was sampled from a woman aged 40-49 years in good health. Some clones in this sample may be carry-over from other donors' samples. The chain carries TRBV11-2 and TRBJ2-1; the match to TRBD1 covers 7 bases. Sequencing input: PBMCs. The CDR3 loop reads CASSQMNLGGRNEQFF. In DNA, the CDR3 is TGTGCCAGCAGCCAGATGAATCTAGGGGGCCGCAATGAGCAGTTCTTC.